These 2 T cell receptor beta chains came from one sample sequenced in a study of molecular identifiers for immune sequencing clone quantification. TCRdb fed the PCR reads into MiXCR, producing one record per CDR3 protein. The sample lists over 600,000 distinct CDR3 sequences; around 20% were seen once. Sequenced: naive CD8+ T cells from blood, with Jurkat cell RNA spiked in. Sample subset: FACS-sorted CD8+CD4-CCR7+CD45RA+ naive T cells. The receptors stem from a human donor in good health. Some libraries in this study had Jurkat cell RNA spiked in.

The chain joins TRBV27 to TRBJ2-7; TRBD2 matches 13 bases. CDR3 size: 16 residues. Germline CDR1 is MNHEY and CDR2 is SMNVEV (reference sequence). The V and J ends lost 6 bases and 4 bases, in that order; junction bases with no gene match: 9. The CDR3 DNA reads TGTGCCAGCAGATCACATGGACTAGCGGGAGTGTACGAGCAGTACTTC. Translated, it gives CASRSHGLAGVYEQYF.

The chain links TRBV7-9 to TRBJ1-2; the D is unclear. The CDR3 totals 15 residues. The V gene's germline CDR1 is SEHNR and CDR2 FQNEAQ (reference sequence). V was clipped by 5 bases and J by 4 bases, with 17 bases between them. CDR3 nucleotides: TGTGCCAGCAGCATCATCGGAGCGGGTGGCTATGGCTACACCTTC. This codes for CASSIIGAGGYGYTF.